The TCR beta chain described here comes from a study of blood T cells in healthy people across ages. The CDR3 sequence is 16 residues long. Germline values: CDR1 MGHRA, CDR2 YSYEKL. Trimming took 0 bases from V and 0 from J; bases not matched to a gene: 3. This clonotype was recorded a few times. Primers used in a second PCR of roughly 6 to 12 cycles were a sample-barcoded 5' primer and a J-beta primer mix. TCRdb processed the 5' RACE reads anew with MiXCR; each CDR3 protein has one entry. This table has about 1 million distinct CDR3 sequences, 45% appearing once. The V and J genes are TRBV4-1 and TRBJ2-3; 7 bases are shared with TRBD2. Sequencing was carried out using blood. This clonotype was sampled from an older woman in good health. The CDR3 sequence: CASSQDEGLSTDTQYF. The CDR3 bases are TGCGCCAGCAGCCAAGATGAGGGACTAAGCACAGATACGCAGTATTTT.